This T cell receptor (beta chain) was identified during a study of blood T cell repertoires in COVID-19. Study details: Whether acute or convalescent, the COVID-19 samples came from the United States, Italy and Spain. PBMCs, B-cell-depleted T cells, or T cells provided the cDNA or gDNA that made up the material.

In its sample, this clone was seen once. Germline assignment: CDR1 SGHTA and CDR2 FQGNSA. Trimming pared 5 bases from V and 4 bases from J, leaving 14 bases between. This CDR3 is built from 14 residues. Original processing notes: Amplifying reference gene primers gave estimates of nucleated cell counts. The assay was immunoSEQ multiplex PCR, and TCRdb's table has in-frame clones only and misses some. V and J calls and clone size are given by that table; D and trimming were obtained from the DNA. The sample lists around 120,000 clones; around 86% were seen once. The sequence derives from a man aged 35 to 55 with active or convalescent COVID-19. The sequenced sample consisted of peripheral blood. The chain carries TRBV7-2 and TRBJ1-1, with a weak D call TRBD1 (5 bases). The CDR3 loop is CASSPGNWITEAFF. Written as DNA, the CDR3 is TGTGCCAGCAGCCCAGGGAATTGGATCACTGAAGCTTTCTTT.